This T cell receptor (beta chain) was obtained from a study of graft-versus-host responses after intestinal transplantation. Across the whole study: The transplants performed in recipients were multivisceral, liver-intestinal, or isolated intestinal. Findings and caveats of the study: Graft-donor T cell macrochimerism in patients accompanied high graft-versus-host to host-versus-graft clonal ratios in allografts.

This CDR3 spans 15 amino acids. Germline assignment: CDR1 SEHNR and CDR2 FQNEAQ (reference sequence). Trimming stripped 4 bases from V and 3 bases from J, with 12 bases between. Points on this clone: Its antigen is undetermined.

Sequenced by immunoSEQ multiplex PCR; TCRdb stores in-frame clones only, minus some. The data show 130,000 or so clones, more than 80% seen once. This chain joins TRBV7-9 and TRBJ1-4; D is possibly TRBD1 (6 bases). This clonotype was obtained from a human donor who received an intestinal transplant. Sequenced here: unstimulated CD4+ T cells sorted from spleen or lymph node cells, sampled before intestinal transplant. CDR3 in amino acids: CASSYQGGANEKLFF. CDR3 bases: TGTGCCAGCAGCTACCAAGGGGGAGCTAATGAAAAACTGTTTTTT.